The next 19 T cell receptor beta chains were all read from a single sample in a study of CD8 T cells in Susac syndrome (dated by TCRdb to between 2018 and 2021). Library prep was done by the immunoSEQ multiplex PCR assay. RNA was extracted using the RNeasy kit, and about 0.5 to 1 ug of the RNA was reverse transcribed with random hexamers. The raw public reads went through TCRdb reprocessing: fastp at Q25, MiXCR clone calling, in-frame beta chains kept. Identical CDR3 proteins give one entry, which carries the most common genes and DNA. The sample table holds some 110,000 distinct CDR3 sequences, of which roughly 93% were seen once. The ten largest account for 0.093% of the sample. The sequenced sample was CD4+ T cells from PBMCs. The receptors stem from a human donor with multiple sclerosis.

The CDR3 region has the DNA TGTGCCAGCGGCCGGTTTGGGGCGGCGACCTACGAGCAGTACTTC. It codes for CASGRFGAATYEQYF. The J gene is TRBJ2-7, the V gene TRBV28, with D possibly TRBD1 on 5 matching bases. From germline, CDR1 is MDHEN and CDR2 SYDVKM. Deletions cut 8 bases from V and 2 bases from J, with 19 bases between. The CDR3 extends over 15 amino acids. Drawing the rest from reference TRBV28 and TRBJ2-7, the complete variable domain is DVKVTQSSRYLVKRTGEKVFLECVQDMDHENMFWYRQDPGLGLRLIYFSYDVKMKEKGDIPEGYSVSREKKERFSLILESASTNQTSMYLCASGRFGAATYEQYFGPGTRLTVT.

The chain joins TRBV14 to TRBJ1-3, with D hard to call. Trimming took 1 base from V and 6 from J, leaving 7 bases between them. The germline CDR1 and CDR2 sequences are SGHDN and FVKESK. The CDR3 spans 13 residues. CDR3 DNA sequence: TGTGCCAGCAGCCAAGGAACAGTAAACACCATATATTTT. It encodes CASSQGTVNTIYF.

V gene TRBV18 combines with J gene TRBJ1-5, with D perhaps TRBD1 (5 bases). The CDR3 sequence is 15 residues long. The germline V gene has CDR1 KGHSH and CDR2 LQKENI. V lost 1 base to trimming and J lost 11 bases, with 18 bases between them. The CDR3 protein is CASSPQGRGEEAQHF. CDR3 DNA sequence: TGTGCCAGCTCACCACAAGGACGGGGGGAGGAGGCCCAGCATTTT.

The sample holds one count of this clonotype. The chain joins TRBV5-1 to TRBJ2-1; either TRBD1 or TRBD2 may fit D (5 bases each). V lost 2 bases, J lost 8 bases, and 11 bases lay in between. Germline V gene lookup returns CDR1 SGHRS and CDR2 YFSETQ. The CDR3 consists of 13 residues. CDR3 nucleotide sequence: TGCGCCAGCAGCTTAAACGGGGCCTATGAGCAGTTCTTC. It is translated as CASSLNGAYEQFF.

This chain links TRBV4-3 with TRBJ1-2, with TRBD1 identical over 9 bases. CDR3 size: 15 residues. The trim removed 3 bases at V and 7 bases at J, leaving 9 bases unmatched. The V gene's germline CDR1 is LGHNA and CDR2 YSLEER. The CDR3 loop is CASSQRQGELGGYTF. Here the CDR3 DNA reads TGCGCCAGCAGCCAGAGACAGGGGGAGCTGGGTGGCTACACCTTC.

This clonotype was seen just once. The chain uses TRBV19 and TRBJ2-1, with D tentatively TRBD1 (8 bases). Trimming removed 5 bases from V and 15 bases from J, with 20 bases in between. The CDR3 is 13 amino acids. The germline V gene encodes CDR1 LNHDA and CDR2 SQIVND (reference sequence). This CDR3 reads CASSPDRAGLWFF. The CDR3 DNA reads as TGTGCCAGTAGTCCGGACAGGGCGGGACTATGGTTCTTC. Looking up the rest from reference TRBV19 and TRBJ2-1 gives the full variable domain: DGGITQSPKYLFRKEGQNVTLSCEQNLNHDAMYWYRQDPGQGLRLIYYSQIVNDFQKGDIAEGYSVSREKKESFPLTVTSAQKNPTAFYLCASSPDRAGLWFFGPGTRLTVL.

The J gene is TRBJ2-3, the V gene TRBV18; no clear D. Germline V gene lookup returns CDR1 KGHSH and CDR2 LQKENI. The CDR3 covers 15 residues. The ends were cut back, 6 bases at V and 1 base at J, with 14 bases in the middle. The DNA for the CDR3 is TGTGCCAGCTCCCCGGCGCCCGGTGGCACAGATACGCAGTATTTT. Translated: CASSPAPGGTDTQYF.

This chain uses TRBV2 with TRBJ2-7; D call uncertain. V was clipped by 4 bases and J by 2 bases, with 6 bases between them. The CDR3 contains 12 residues. Germline V gene sequence: CDR1 SNHLY, CDR2 FYNNEI. The DNA for the CDR3 is TGTGCCAGCAGTGGCAGTGCCTACGAGCAGTACTTC. This sequence encodes CASSGSAYEQYF.

This clonotype was detected only once. The V call is TRBV4-1, the J call TRBJ1-1; possible D gene TRBD1, 5 bases. Trimming took 3 bases from V and 1 from J, leaving 21 bases between them. The CDR3 consists of 18 residues. From germline, CDR1 is MGHRA and CDR2 YSYEKL. The CDR3 region has the DNA TGCGCCAGCAGCCATCGACCGGGACCGAGAAGAAAGAACACTGAAGCTTTCTTT. Its translation is CASSHRPGPRRKNTEAFF.

The gene calls are TRBV6-2 or TRBV6-3 and TRBJ2-7, with 7 bases matching TRBD2. Germline CDR1 reads MNHEY; CDR2 reads SVGEGT. The ends lost 4 bases at V and 4 bases at J; junction bases unmatched: 13. CDR3 size: 16 residues. The CDR3 bases are TGTGCCAGCAGTTCAGAAGAAGCGGGGAGACTTTACGAGCAGTACTTC. Protein sequence: CASSSEEAGRLYEQYF.

The V and J genes are TRBV12-3 or TRBV12-4 and TRBJ1-5; 9 positions match TRBD1. The CDR3 has 15 amino acids. V was pared by 6 bases and J by 6 bases, with 9 bases of the junction left unmatched. This chain's CDR3 is CASSDGTGSFQPQHF. The CDR3 nucleotides are TGTGCCAGCAGCGACGGGACAGGGTCGTTTCAGCCCCAGCATTTT.

The V gene is TRBV20-1, the J gene TRBJ2-7; D gene ambiguous. Germline V CDR1 and CDR2: DFQATT, SNEGSKA (reference sequence). The CDR3 runs to 15 residues. The V end lost 5 bases, the J end lost 0 bases, and 17 bases lay between the germline ends. CDR3 nucleotide sequence: TGCAGTGCTGACGTGAGGTCACCAAGCTCCTACGAGCAGTACTTC. It translates to CSADVRSPSSYEQYF.

The chain carries TRBV3-1 and TRBJ2-7; no definite D call. Per the germline V gene, CDR1 is LGHDT and CDR2 is YNNKEL (reference sequence). The CDR3 is 13 residues long. Trimming cost V 3 bases and J 5 bases, with 11 bases left between them. CDR3 sequence: CASSQLSPNEQYF. In nucleotides, the CDR3 is TGTGCCAGCAGCCAGCTCTCTCCTAACGAGCAGTACTTC.

This chain joins TRBV18 and TRBJ2-4; D gene ambiguous. The CDR3 totals 17 residues. The ends were cut back, 1 base at V and 1 base at J, with 14 bases in the middle. Germline CDR1 KGHSH, CDR2 LQKENI. The CDR3 reads CASSPLPGSSAKNIQYF. CDR3 DNA: TGTGCCAGCTCACCACTTCCGGGTTCTTCGGCCAAAAACATTCAGTACTTC.

The rearrangement uses TRBV13 and TRBJ2-3; D is possibly TRBD2 (7 bases). This CDR3 contains 16 residues. Germline V gene data show CDR1 as PRHDT and CDR2 as FYEKMQ (reference sequence). Trimming removed 3 bases from V and 0 bases from J, with 13 bases in between. CDR3: CASSLGGGRSTDTQYF. CDR3 in DNA: TGTGCCAGCAGCTTGGGCGGGGGCAGAAGCACAGATACGCAGTATTTT.

The chain has TRBV7-2 and TRBJ2-5; 8 bases align to TRBD2. Trimming at V came to 1 base and at J to 2 bases, leaving 15 bases not matched to a gene. CDR1 is SGHTA, CDR2 FQGNSA, per germline. The CDR3 has 19 residues. The CDR3 DNA sequence: TGTGCCAGCAGCTTAGGAAGGTCGATCCCGGGACTAGAACAAGAGACCCAGTACTTC. Amino acid sequence: CASSLGRSIPGLEQETQYF.

The V gene is TRBV6-5, the J gene TRBJ1-2; D may be TRBD1 (6 bases). CDR1 and CDR2 (germline): MNHEY, SVGAGI. Trimming took 5 bases from V and 0 from J, leaving 13 bases between them. The CDR3 is made up of 15 amino acids. CDR3 nucleotides: TGTGCCAGCAGTACTAACAGGGTGGCTAACTATGGCTACACCTTC. This codes for CASSTNRVANYGYTF.

The chain carries TRBV7-2 and TRBJ1-1, with D hard to call. The CDR3 consists of 15 residues. V dropped 4 bases and J dropped 0 bases, with 12 bases sitting between them. In germline, CDR1 is SGHTA, CDR2 FQGNSA. The CDR3 nucleotides are TGTGCCAGCAGCTACACCTGGGAGATGAACACTGAAGCTTTCTTT. It encodes CASSYTWEMNTEAFF.

The chain uses TRBV6-2 or TRBV6-3 and TRBJ2-5; 10 nucleotides agree with TRBD2. The CDR3 runs 17 residues. The V gene's germline CDR1 is MNHEY and CDR2 SVGEGT. J lost 2 bases, V lost 2 bases, and 8 bases had no gene match. The chain's CDR3 is CASSYGRASGGQETQYF. The CDR3 DNA sequence: TGTGCCAGCAGTTACGGTAGGGCTAGCGGGGGACAAGAGACCCAGTACTTC.